This T cell receptor (beta chain) derives from a study of blood T cell repertoires in COVID-19. Assay: immunoSEQ multiplex PCR; the TCRdb copy retains only in-frame clones and omits some. In the table there are some 220,000 clones, around 80% of which are singletons. Trimming removed 4 bases from V and 9 bases from J, with 14 bases in between. Germline values: CDR1 SGDLS, CDR2 YYNGEE. The length of the CDR3 is 14 residues. The sample comprised peripheral blood. The TCR sequence derives from a man in his fifties with active or convalescent COVID-19. The J gene is TRBJ1-6, the V gene TRBV9, with TRBD1 as a possible D gene (6 bases). This chain's CDR3 is CASSPHRVGSPLHF. The CDR3 nucleotides read TGTGCCAGCAGCCCCCACAGGGTGGGTTCACCCCTCCACTTT.